The 32 T cell receptor beta chains below were found in one sample sequenced in a study of vaccination and CD4 T cells after COVID-19. Stated treatment: approximately 9-day PBMC culture with coronavirus spike peptide pools or control peptides (ViraFEST assay). Their specific antigens are unknown. The study sequenced cultured CD4+ T cell DNA using the Oncomine TCR Beta short-read assay. TCRdb itself ran the PCR reads through MiXCR, one entry per CDR3 protein. This sample has about 20,000 distinct CDR3 sequences, with roughly half found just once. The sample comprised CD4+ T cells from blood, cultured in vitro. Receptor source: a human donor who had recovered from COVID-19.

In its sample, this clonotype was seen once. V and J are TRBV20-1 and TRBJ2-3, with 7 bases aligning to TRBD2. The CDR3 spans 16 residues. CDR1 and CDR2 (germline): DFQATT, SNEGSKA (reference sequence). V was clipped by 2 bases and J by 4 bases; unmatched bases: 12. The CDR3, as DNA: TGCAGTGCTAGATCCCCGGGGAGGGTCGTCCCAGATACGCAGTATTTT. Amino acids: CSARSPGRVVPDTQYF.

V usage is TRBV6-1 and J usage is TRBJ1-1; TRBD1 aligns across 8 bases. With V trimmed by 2 bases and J by 5 bases, 7 bases remained unmatched. CDR3 length equals 15 residues. CDR1 is MNHNS and CDR2 is SASEGT in the germline V gene. The CDR3 region is CASSESRQGKTEAFF. DNA for the CDR3: TGTGCCAGCAGTGAATCGAGACAGGGGAAGACTGAAGCTTTCTTT.

This clonotype was seen just once. V usage is TRBV7-6 and J usage is TRBJ1-1; D might be TRBD1 (5 bases). Germline CDR1 reads SGHVS; CDR2 reads FNYEAQ. Trimming removed 5 bases at V and 4 bases at J, with 20 bases between. This CDR3 is built from 16 residues. The CDR3 protein is CASSPAGTPAGTEAFF. As DNA, the CDR3 is TGTGCCAGCAGCCCTGCCGGGACCCCGGCAGGCACTGAAGCTTTCTTT. Supplemented by reference TRBV7-6 and TRBJ1-1, the full variable domain reads GAGVSQSPRYKVTKRGQDVALRCDPISGHVSLYWYRQALGQGPEFLTYFNYEAQQDKSGLPNDRFSAERPEGSISTLTIQRTEQRDSAMYRCASSPAGTPAGTEAFFGQGTRLTVV.

The chain joins TRBV20-1 to TRBJ2-5; D gene unclear. V was shortened by 3 bases and J by 5 bases, with 13 bases between the two germline ends. Germline V gene lookup returns CDR1 DFQATT and CDR2 SNEGSKA (reference sequence). The CDR3 has 13 residues. Written as DNA, the CDR3 is TGCAGTGCTAGGGACCCTCTAAGGGAGACCCAGTACTTC. As protein: CSARDPLRETQYF.

About this clonotype itself: The missing conserved phenylalanine or tryptophan at the end of this CDR3 makes a read error likely. This chain uses TRBV6-5 with TRBJ2-5, with 13 bases identical to TRBD2. Germline assignment: CDR1 MNHEY and CDR2 SVGAGI. V trimming: 2 bases; J trimming: 6 bases; junction bases outside the gene matches: 6. This CDR3 is 16 amino acids long. The CDR3 DNA reads TGTGCCAGCAGTTACCCCGGGACTAGCGGGACGAAGACCCAGTACTCC. Encoded protein: CASSYPGTSGTKTQYS.

V usage is TRBV7-2 and J usage is TRBJ1-2; tentatively, D is TRBD1 (5 bases). Germline lookup yields CDR1 SGHTA and CDR2 FQGNSA. The V and J ends lost 5 bases and 7 bases respectively, with 14 bases between them. CDR3 length equals 13 residues. The CDR3 bases are TGTGCCAGCAGCGTAGATGGGGGAGGTGGCTACACCTTC. It translates to CASSVDGGGGYTF.

This chain links TRBV20-1 with TRBJ1-4; perhaps TRBD1 as D (5 bases). Germline CDR1 reads DFQATT; CDR2 reads SNEGSKA (reference sequence). CDR3 size: 15 residues. The V and J ends lost 0 bases and 8 bases respectively, with 16 bases between them. In DNA, the CDR3 is TGCAGTGCTAGAGATGTGGAGGGGTTACGAGAAAAACTGTTTTTT. It specifies CSARDVEGLREKLFF.

V usage is TRBV5-1 and J usage is TRBJ2-2; D not resolved. The CDR3 is 13 amino acids. Germline V CDR1 and CDR2: SGHRS, YFSETQ. The V and J ends lost 0 bases and 8 bases respectively, with 8 bases between them. CDR3 in DNA: TGCGCCAGCAGCTTGGAACCCCCGGGGGAGCTGTTTTTT. This sequence encodes CASSLEPPGELFF.

The gene calls are TRBV4-1 and TRBJ2-5; 8 bases agree with TRBD1. Per the germline V gene, CDR1 is MGHRA and CDR2 is YSYEKL. The CDR3 runs to 16 residues. V gave up 4 bases and J gave up 4 bases; unmatched junction bases: 11. The CDR3 sequence is CASSPTQGGRGETQYF. The CDR3, as DNA: TGCGCCAGCAGCCCTACACAGGGGGGAAGAGGAGAGACCCAGTACTTC.

This clonotype has just a few counts. The chain uses TRBV28 and TRBJ2-1; D is undetermined. The closer fit of TRBJ2-7 to the DNA end suggests the J call may be wrong. Germline CDR1 MDHEN, CDR2 SYDVKM. The CDR3 loop spans 14 amino acids. DNA for the CDR3: TGTGCCAGCAATAGAAGGGTCAGGCAGGACGAGCAGTACTTC. This encodes CASNRRVRQDEQYF.

This clonotype turned up a few times. The chain links TRBV7-9 to TRBJ2-2; no clear D. Germline CDR1 SEHNR, CDR2 FQNEAQ (reference sequence). The V and J ends lost 1 base and 9 bases respectively, with 12 bases between them. This CDR3 is built from 14 residues. CDR3 DNA: TGTGCCAGCAGCTTAGAGGTCGCGAGCCGGGAGCTGTTTTTT. Translation: CASSLEVASRELFF.

The chain couples TRBV27 to TRBJ2-7; 8 positions agree with TRBD1. The CDR3 is 14 amino acids. Germline V CDR1 and CDR2: MNHEY, SMNVEV (reference sequence). V dropped 5 bases and J dropped 3; count of bases not matched to a gene: 6. The CDR3 region has the DNA TGTGCCAGCAGTACAAGACAGGGGATCTACGAGCAGTACTTC. Amino acids: CASSTRQGIYEQYF.

This chain links TRBV19 with TRBJ1-2; D perhaps matches TRBD1 (6 bases). V was cut by 5 bases and J by 0 bases, with 16 bases left in between. Germline lookup yields CDR1 LNHDA and CDR2 SQIVND (reference sequence). This CDR3 comprises 16 residues. CDR3 amino acids: CASSPGLDRANYGYTF. The CDR3 bases are TGTGCCAGTAGTCCGGGGTTGGACAGAGCTAACTATGGCTACACCTTC. Drawing the rest from reference TRBV19 and TRBJ1-2, the complete variable domain is DGGITQSPKYLFRKEGQNVTLSCEQNLNHDAMYWYRQDPGQGLRLIYYSQIVNDFQKGDIAEGYSVSREKKESFPLTVTSAQKNPTAFYLCASSPGLDRANYGYTFGSGTRLTVV.

Here the CDR3 reads CASSYSGTSTGEQYF. In DNA, the CDR3 is TGTGCCAGCAGTTACTCCGGGACCTCAACCGGCGAGCAGTACTTC. The V and J genes are TRBV11-2 and TRBJ2-7; D may match TRBD1 or TRBD2 (5 bases each). The CDR3 totals 15 residues. Germline lookup yields CDR1 SGHAT and CDR2 FQNNGV. The germline V and J ends were trimmed by 6 bases and 6 bases, with 21 bases remaining between them.

J is TRBJ1-2 and V is TRBV9; weak D call: TRBD1 (5 bases). Germline-derived CDR1 and CDR2 are SGDLS and YYNGEE. The CDR3 extends over 15 amino acids. V lost 4 bases, J lost 2 bases, and 15 bases lay in between. The DNA of the CDR3 is TGTGCCAGCAGCTATGGGACCGTCGGCAACTATGGCTACACCTTC. The encoded protein is CASSYGTVGNYGYTF.

The chain joins TRBV6-1 to TRBJ2-1, with D unresolved. The CDR3 consists of 12 residues. Germline V gene data show CDR1 as MNHNS and CDR2 as SASEGT. V was pared by 6 bases and J by 9 bases, with 12 bases between. Written as DNA, the CDR3 is TGTGCCAGCAGCCCCAGTCGGATTGAGCAGTTCTTC. It specifies CASSPSRIEQFF.

This chain links TRBV29-1 with TRBJ2-5, with a weak D call TRBD1 (5 bases). Germline lookup yields CDR1 SQVTM and CDR2 ANQGSEA. V was cut by 3 bases and J by 5 bases, with 13 bases left in between. The CDR3 has 13 amino acids. The CDR3 protein is CSVDRQSSETQYF. CDR3 nucleotide sequence: TGCAGCGTTGATCGACAGTCTTCTGAGACCCAGTACTTC.

The chain employs TRBV21-1 and TRBJ1-2; TRBD1 is the table's D call, not checked against the DNA. TRBV21-1 is a recognized pseudogene. The CDR3 extends over 16 amino acids. The CDR3 nucleotides are TGTGCCAGCAGCAAAGGGGACAGGGTTTTTGACTATGGCTACACCTTC. As protein: CASSKGDRVFDYGYTF.

CDR3 sequence (DNA): TGTGCCAGCAGTGATACCAAGCCCTACGAGCAGTACTTC. It translates to CASSDTKPYEQYF. The J gene is TRBJ2-7, the V gene TRBV6-1; D call uncertain. V was pared by 3 bases and J by 2 bases, with 8 bases between. This CDR3 comprises 13 residues. The germline V gene encodes CDR1 MNHNS and CDR2 SASEGT.

In nucleotides, the CDR3 is TGTGCCAGCAGCTTAGCGGAGGGTTGGATGAGCTCCTATAATTCACCCCTCCACTTT. Translation gives CASSLAEGWMSSYNSPLHF. The chain employs TRBV7-2 and TRBJ1-6; D gene unclear. Per germline, CDR1 SGHTA and CDR2 FQGNSA. V was pared by 0 bases and J by 0 bases, with 15 bases between. CDR3 length: 19 amino acids.

This clonotype was seen more than once but under ten times. The V call is TRBV20-1, the J call TRBJ2-1; D uncertain. V lost 5 bases, J lost 6 bases, and 5 bases lay in between. The CDR3 is 10 residues long. Germline V lookup: CDR1 DFQATT, CDR2 SNEGSKA (reference sequence). The DNA for the CDR3 is TGCAGTGCTGAGGTCAATGAGCAGTTCTTC. Residues: CSAEVNEQFF.

This clonotype was detected a few times. At one end the junction does not follow the germline gene, possibly because of a read error. This chain connects TRBV27 to TRBJ2-3, with D perhaps matching TRBD2 (5 bases). This CDR3 has 14 amino acids. The germline gives CDR1 MNHEY, CDR2 SMNVEV (reference sequence). CDR3 protein: CASGFGRGSDTQYF. Here the CDR3 DNA reads TGTGCCAGCGGTTTCGGCCGAGGGTCAGATACGCAGTATTTT.

This clonotype turned up a few times. This chain links TRBV6-5 with TRBJ2-3; D unclear. The CDR3 has 15 amino acids. CDR1 and CDR2 (germline): MNHEY, SVGAGI. Trimming left V 5 bases short and J 7 bases short, with 19 bases between. CDR3 protein: CASSDSSRHGNTQYF. Here the CDR3 DNA reads TGTGCCAGCAGTGATTCGAGTAGGCACGGAAATACGCAGTATTTT.

The rearrangement links TRBV7-3 to TRBJ2-4; the match to TRBD1 covers 9 bases. CDR3 length equals 15 residues. Germline loops: CDR1 SGHTA, CDR2 FQGTGA. The J segment lost 7 bases and the V segment lost 8 bases, leaving 12 bases of the junction unmatched. The chain's CDR3 is CASGRGGQGRNIQYF. The CDR3 DNA reads TGTGCCAGCGGCCGTGGTGGACAGGGGAGGAACATTCAGTACTTC.

The rearrangement links TRBV6-1 to TRBJ1-1, with a possible D match to TRBD1 (5 bases). This CDR3 is built from 13 residues. The V end lost 10 bases, the J end lost 1 base, and 13 bases lay between the germline ends. Germline CDR1 MNHNS, CDR2 SASEGT. DNA for the CDR3: TGTGCCACCACGAGACAGTCGAACACTGAAGCTTTCTTT. It translates to CATTRQSNTEAFF.

This clonotype has a handful of counts. The chain is built from TRBV28 and TRBJ1-2; a possible D gene is TRBD1 (6 bases). This CDR3 contains 15 residues. CDR1 is MDHEN, CDR2 SYDVKM, per germline. The V and J ends lost 7 bases and 4 bases respectively, with 19 bases between them. The CDR3 bases are TGTGCCAGCACCGAGCCGGCAGGGGTAAGCTATGGCTACACCTTC. Its protein is CASTEPAGVSYGYTF.

The rearrangement joins TRBV4-2 to TRBJ2-5; D tentatively reads TRBD1 or TRBD2 (5 bases each). The CDR3 loop spans 16 amino acids. The V gene lost 1 base and the J gene lost 5 bases, with 17 bases spanning the gap. CDR1 and CDR2 from the germline V gene are LGHNA and YNFKEQ. As DNA, the CDR3 is TGTGCCAGCAGCCAAGTGACTGCCGAGGGGTGGGAGACCCAGTACTTC. This encodes CASSQVTAEGWETQYF.

This sequence joins TRBV23-1 and TRBJ1-1; unclear D gene. TRBV23-1 is annotated as an ORF whose role is uncertain. CDR3 length: 12 residues. V was clipped by 4 bases and J by 3 bases, with 6 bases between them. The CDR3 is CASSPYDTEAFF. The CDR3 nucleotides read TGCGCCAGCAGTCCCTATGACACTGAAGCTTTCTTT.

The rearrangement joins TRBV5-5 to TRBJ1-2, with D possibly TRBD1 on 5 matching bases. Germline assignment: CDR1 SGHKS and CDR2 YYEKEE (reference sequence). V lost 4 bases and J lost 10, with 17 bases in between. The CDR3 consists of 13 residues. The CDR3 DNA is TGTGCCAGCAGCCGAATGGGGGGAGATGTCTACACCTTC. As protein: CASSRMGGDVYTF. The complete variable domain, with remaining parts taken from reference TRBV5-5 and TRBJ1-2, reads DAGVTQSPTHLIKTRGQQVTLRCSPISGHKSVSWYQQVLGQGPQFIFQYYEKEERGRGNFPDRFSARQFPNYSSELNVNALLLGDSALYLCASSRMGGDVYTFGSGTRLTVV.

This clonotype was counted between two and nine times. The chain links TRBV7-2 to TRBJ2-3, with 15 bases matching TRBD2. Per germline, CDR1 SGHTA and CDR2 FQGNSA. The CDR3 is 17 amino acids. The V segment lost 4 bases and the J segment 4 bases; nucleotides outside the gene matches: 6. The CDR3, as DNA: TGTGCCAGCAGCTCGGGACTAGCGGGAGGTATCGCAGATACGCAGTATTTT. Translated, it gives CASSSGLAGGIADTQYF.

The chain couples TRBV29-1 to TRBJ2-7, with TRBD2 identical over 12 bases. V dropped 4 bases and J dropped 5; count of bases not matched to a gene: 3. Germline V lookup: CDR1 SQVTM, CDR2 ANQGSEA. The CDR3 runs to 13 residues. CDR3: CSVGTSGAHEQYF. CDR3 nucleotide sequence: TGCAGCGTTGGGACTAGCGGGGCCCACGAGCAGTACTTC.

The chain links TRBV27 to TRBJ1-5, with D maybe TRBD1 (5 bases). This CDR3 contains 15 residues. V lost 6 bases and J 1 base, leaving 13 bases between the germline ends. Looked up from germline, CDR1 is MNHEY and CDR2 is SMNVEV (reference sequence). In nucleotides, the CDR3 is TGTGCCAGCAGCCCGGGGACGGGGAGCAATCAGCCCCAGCATTTT. Translation: CASSPGTGSNQPQHF.